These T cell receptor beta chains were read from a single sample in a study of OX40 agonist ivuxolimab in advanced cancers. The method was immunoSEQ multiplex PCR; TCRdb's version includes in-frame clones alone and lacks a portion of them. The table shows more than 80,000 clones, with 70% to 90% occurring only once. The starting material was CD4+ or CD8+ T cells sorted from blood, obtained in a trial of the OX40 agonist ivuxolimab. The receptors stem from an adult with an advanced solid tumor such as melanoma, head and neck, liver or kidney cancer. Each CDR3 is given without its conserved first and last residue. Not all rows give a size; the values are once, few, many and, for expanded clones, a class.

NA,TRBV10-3,AIRSPGQGTGRNTEAF
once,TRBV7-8,ASSLRGREETQY
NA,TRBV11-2,ASSLALAGGNEQF
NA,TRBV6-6,ASNSGRTDTQY
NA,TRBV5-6,ASSRVAKNIQY
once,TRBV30,AWSVRPGATEAF
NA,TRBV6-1,ASSEGGPIYEQY
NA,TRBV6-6,ASSYSRVSYEQY
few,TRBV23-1,AIVQREGEQY
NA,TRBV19,ASSTGLTNEKLF
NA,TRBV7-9,ASSSGGGRPNTGELF
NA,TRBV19,ASSNRDNYEKLF
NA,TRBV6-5,ASSYSGPGVLGTQY
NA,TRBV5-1,ASSSLTSGGPTDTQY
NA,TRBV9,ASSPPQGAQF
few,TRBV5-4,ASSGTDVEQY
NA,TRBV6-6,ASSYGTGAHGYT
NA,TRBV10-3,AISESMNTGELF
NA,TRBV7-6,ASSLTEDSNQPQH
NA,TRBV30,AWVGLAGGPSYNEQF
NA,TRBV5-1,ASSLLAGGPRF
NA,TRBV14,ASSQGALYYEQY
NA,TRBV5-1,ASSSFSGNTGELF
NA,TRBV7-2,ASSLIGIPGELF